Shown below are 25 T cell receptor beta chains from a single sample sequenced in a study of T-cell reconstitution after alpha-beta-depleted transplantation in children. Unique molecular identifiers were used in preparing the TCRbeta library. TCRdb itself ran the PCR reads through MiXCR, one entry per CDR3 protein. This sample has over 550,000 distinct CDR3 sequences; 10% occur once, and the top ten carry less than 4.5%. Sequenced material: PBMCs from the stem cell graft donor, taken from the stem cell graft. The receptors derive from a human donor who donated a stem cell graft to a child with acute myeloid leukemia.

CDR3 region: CASSLGSGNYEQYF. DNA of the CDR3: TGCGCCAGCAGCTTGGGAAGCGGGAACTACGAGCAGTACTTC. This chain connects TRBV5-1 to TRBJ2-7; TRBD2 agrees at 7 bases. The CDR3 contains 14 residues. CDR1 and CDR2 from the germline V gene are SGHRS and YFSETQ. V was pared by 0 bases and J by 3 bases, with 3 bases of the junction left unmatched.

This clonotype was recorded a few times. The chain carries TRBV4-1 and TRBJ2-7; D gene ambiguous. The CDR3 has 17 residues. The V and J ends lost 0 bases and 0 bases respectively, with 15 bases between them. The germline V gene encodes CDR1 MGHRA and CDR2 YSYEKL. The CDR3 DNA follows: TGCGCCAGCAGCCAAGAACTGCAAAGCCGGAGCTCCTACGAGCAGTACTTC. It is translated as CASSQELQSRSSYEQYF.

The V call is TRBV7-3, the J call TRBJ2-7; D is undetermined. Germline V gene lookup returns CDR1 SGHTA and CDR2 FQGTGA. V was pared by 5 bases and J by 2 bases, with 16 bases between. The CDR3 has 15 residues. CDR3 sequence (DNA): TGTGCCAGCAGCCCGGGTTCGGCGGTAACCTACGAGCAGTACTTC. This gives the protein CASSPGSAVTYEQYF.

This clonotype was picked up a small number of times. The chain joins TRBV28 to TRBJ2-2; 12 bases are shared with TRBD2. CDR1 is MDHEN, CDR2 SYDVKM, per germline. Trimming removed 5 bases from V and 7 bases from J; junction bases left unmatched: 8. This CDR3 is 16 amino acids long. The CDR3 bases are TGTGCCAGCAGTCCCAGACTAGCGGGAGTTATCGGGGAGCTGTTTTTT. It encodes CASSPRLAGVIGELFF.

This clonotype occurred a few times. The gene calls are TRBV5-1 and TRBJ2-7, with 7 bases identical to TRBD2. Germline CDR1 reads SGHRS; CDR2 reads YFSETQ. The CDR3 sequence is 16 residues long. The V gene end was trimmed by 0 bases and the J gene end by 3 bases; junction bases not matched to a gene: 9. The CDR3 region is CASSLEQRGPSYEQYF. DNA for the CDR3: TGCGCCAGCAGCTTGGAGCAGCGGGGTCCCAGCTACGAGCAGTACTTC.

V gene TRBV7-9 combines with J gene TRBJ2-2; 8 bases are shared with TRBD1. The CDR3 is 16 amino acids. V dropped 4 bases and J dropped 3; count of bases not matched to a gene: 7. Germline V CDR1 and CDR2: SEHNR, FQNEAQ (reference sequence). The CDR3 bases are TGTGCCAGCAGCTACCCGGCAGGGGGCCACACCGGGGAGCTGTTTTTT. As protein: CASSYPAGGHTGELFF.

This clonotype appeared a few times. The CDR3 loop reads CASSFPRQGGTEAFF. CDR3 DNA sequence: TGTGCCAGCAGTTTTCCACGACAGGGAGGAACTGAAGCTTTCTTT. V and J are TRBV6-2 or TRBV6-3 and TRBJ1-1, with TRBD1 matching 7 bases. The V gene's germline CDR1 is MNHEY and CDR2 SVGEGT. CDR3 length: 15 amino acids. J gave up 5 bases and V 4 bases, and 10 bases lay outside the gene matches.

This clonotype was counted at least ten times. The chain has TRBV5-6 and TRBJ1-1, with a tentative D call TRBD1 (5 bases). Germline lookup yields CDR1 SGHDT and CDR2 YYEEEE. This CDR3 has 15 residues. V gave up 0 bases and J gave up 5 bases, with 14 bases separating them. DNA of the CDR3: TGTGCCAGCAGCTTGGGCCCGGGACCTAGAACTGAAGCTTTCTTT. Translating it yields CASSLGPGPRTEAFF.

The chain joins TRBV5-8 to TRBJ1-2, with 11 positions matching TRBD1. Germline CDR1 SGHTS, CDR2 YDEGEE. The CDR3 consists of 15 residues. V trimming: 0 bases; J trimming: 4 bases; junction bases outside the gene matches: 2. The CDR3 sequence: CASSLEGQGGYGYTF. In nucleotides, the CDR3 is TGTGCCAGCAGCTTGGAGGGACAGGGGGGCTATGGCTACACCTTC. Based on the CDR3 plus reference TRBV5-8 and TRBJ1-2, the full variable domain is EAGVTQSPTHLIKTRGQQATLRCSPISGHTSVYWYQQALGLGLQFLLWYDEGEERNRGNFPPRFSGRQFPNYSSELNVNALELEDSALYLCASSLEGQGGYGYTFGSGTRLTVV.

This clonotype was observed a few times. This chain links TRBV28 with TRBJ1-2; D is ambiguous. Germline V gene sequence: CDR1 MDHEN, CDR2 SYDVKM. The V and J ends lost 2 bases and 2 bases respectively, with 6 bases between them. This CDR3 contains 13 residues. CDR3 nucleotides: TGTGCCAGCAGTTTAATGTGGAACTATGGCTACACCTTC. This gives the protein CASSLMWNYGYTF.

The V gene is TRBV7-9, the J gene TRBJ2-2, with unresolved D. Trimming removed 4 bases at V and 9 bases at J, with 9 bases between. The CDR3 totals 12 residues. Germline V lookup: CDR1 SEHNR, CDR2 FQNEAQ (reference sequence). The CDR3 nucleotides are TGTGCCAGCAGCTCCGCCCGACGGGAGCTGTTTTTT. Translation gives CASSSARRELFF.

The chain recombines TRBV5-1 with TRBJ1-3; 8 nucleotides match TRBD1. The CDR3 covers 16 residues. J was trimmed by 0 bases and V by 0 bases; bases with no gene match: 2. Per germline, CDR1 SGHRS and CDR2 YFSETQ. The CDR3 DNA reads TGCGCCAGCAGCTTGGGGGACAGGCTCTCTGGAAACACCATATATTTT. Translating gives CASSLGDRLSGNTIYF. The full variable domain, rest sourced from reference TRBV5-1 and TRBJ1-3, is KAGVTQTPRYLIKTRGQQVTLSCSPISGHRSVSWYQQTPGQGLQFLFEYFSETQRNKGNFPGRFSGRQFSNSRSEMNVSTLELGDSALYLCASSLGDRLSGNTIYFGEGSWLTVV.

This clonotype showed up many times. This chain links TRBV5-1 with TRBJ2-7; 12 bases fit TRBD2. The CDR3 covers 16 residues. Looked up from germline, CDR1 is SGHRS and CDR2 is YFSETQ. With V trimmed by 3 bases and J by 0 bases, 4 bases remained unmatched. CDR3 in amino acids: CASSSGLAGYSYEQYF. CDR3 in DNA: TGCGCCAGCAGCTCCGGACTAGCGGGGTACTCCTACGAGCAGTACTTC. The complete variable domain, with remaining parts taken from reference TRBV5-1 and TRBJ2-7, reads KAGVTQTPRYLIKTRGQQVTLSCSPISGHRSVSWYQQTPGQGLQFLFEYFSETQRNKGNFPGRFSGRQFSNSRSEMNVSTLELGDSALYLCASSSGLAGYSYEQYFGPGTRLTVT.

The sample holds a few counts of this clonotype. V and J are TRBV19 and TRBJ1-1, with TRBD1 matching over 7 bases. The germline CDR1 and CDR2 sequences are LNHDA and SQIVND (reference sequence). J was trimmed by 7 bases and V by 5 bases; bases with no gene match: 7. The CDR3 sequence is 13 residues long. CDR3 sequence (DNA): TGTGCCAGTAGTCAGGGGACAGCCCTTGAAGCTTTCTTT. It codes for CASSQGTALEAFF.

The CDR3 protein is CASRLHLAGADTQYF. The CDR3 coding sequence is TGTGCCAGCAGACTACATCTAGCGGGAGCAGATACGCAGTATTTT. V gene TRBV7-9 combines with J gene TRBJ2-3; 10 bases map to TRBD2. The CDR3 spans 15 residues. From germline, CDR1 is SEHNR and CDR2 FQNEAQ (reference sequence). The J segment lost 4 bases and the V segment lost 6 bases, leaving 7 bases of the junction unmatched.

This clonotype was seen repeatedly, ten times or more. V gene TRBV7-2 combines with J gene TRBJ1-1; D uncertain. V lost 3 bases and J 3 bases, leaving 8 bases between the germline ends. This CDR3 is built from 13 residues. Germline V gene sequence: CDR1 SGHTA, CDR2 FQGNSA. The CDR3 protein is CASSFSGDTEAFF. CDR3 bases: TGTGCCAGCAGCTTTTCGGGTGACACTGAAGCTTTCTTT.

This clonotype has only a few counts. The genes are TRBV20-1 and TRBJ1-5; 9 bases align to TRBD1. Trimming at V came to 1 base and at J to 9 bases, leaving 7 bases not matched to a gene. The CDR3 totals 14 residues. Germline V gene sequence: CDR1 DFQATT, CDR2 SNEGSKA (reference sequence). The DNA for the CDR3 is TGCAGTGCTAGAGGGCTTGGACAGGGGACGCCCCAGCATTTT. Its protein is CSARGLGQGTPQHF.

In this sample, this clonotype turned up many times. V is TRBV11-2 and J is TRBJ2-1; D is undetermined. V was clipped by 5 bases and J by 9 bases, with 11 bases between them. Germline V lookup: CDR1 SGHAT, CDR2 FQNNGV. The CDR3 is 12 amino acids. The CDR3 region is CASSRLTSEQFF. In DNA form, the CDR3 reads TGTGCCAGCAGCCGGCTGACGAGTGAGCAGTTCTTC.

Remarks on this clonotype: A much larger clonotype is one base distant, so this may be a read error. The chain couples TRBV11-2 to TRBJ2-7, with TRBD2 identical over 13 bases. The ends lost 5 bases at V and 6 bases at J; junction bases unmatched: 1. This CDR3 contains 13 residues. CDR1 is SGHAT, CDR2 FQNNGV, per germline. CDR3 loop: CASSGTSGVEQYF. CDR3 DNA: TGTGCCAGCAGCGGGACTAGCGGGGTCGAGCAGTACTTC.

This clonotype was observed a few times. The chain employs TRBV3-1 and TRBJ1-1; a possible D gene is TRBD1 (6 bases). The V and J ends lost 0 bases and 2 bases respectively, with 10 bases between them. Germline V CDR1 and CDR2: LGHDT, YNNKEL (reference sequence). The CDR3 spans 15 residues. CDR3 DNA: TGTGCCAGCAGCCAAGACGGGGGGCCCAACACTGAAGCTTTCTTT. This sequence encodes CASSQDGGPNTEAFF.

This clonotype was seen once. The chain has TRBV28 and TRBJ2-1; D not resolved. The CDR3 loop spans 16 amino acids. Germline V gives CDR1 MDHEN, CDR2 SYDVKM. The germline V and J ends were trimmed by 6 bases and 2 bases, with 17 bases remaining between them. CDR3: CASSSVFQYPYNEQFF. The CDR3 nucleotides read TGTGCCAGCAGCTCAGTTTTCCAGTACCCCTACAATGAGCAGTTCTTC.

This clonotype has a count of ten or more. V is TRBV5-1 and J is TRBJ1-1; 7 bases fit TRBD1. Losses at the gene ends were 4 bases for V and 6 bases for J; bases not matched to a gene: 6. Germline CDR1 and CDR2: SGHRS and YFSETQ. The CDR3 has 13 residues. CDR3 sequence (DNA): TGCGCCAGCAGCGTAGATACAGGGGCTGAAGCTTTCTTT. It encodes CASSVDTGAEAFF.

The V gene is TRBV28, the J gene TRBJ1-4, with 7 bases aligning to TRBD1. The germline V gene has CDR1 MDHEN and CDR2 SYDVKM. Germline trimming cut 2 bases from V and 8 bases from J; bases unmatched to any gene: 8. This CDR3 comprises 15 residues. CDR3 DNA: TGTGCCAGCAGTTTACTCTACAGGGGCGAGGAAAAACTGTTTTTT. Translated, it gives CASSLLYRGEEKLFF.

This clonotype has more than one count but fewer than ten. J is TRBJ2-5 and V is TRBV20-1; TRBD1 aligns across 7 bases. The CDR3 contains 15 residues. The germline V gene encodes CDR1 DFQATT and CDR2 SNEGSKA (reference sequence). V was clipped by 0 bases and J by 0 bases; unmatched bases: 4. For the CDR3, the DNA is TGCAGTGCTAGAGATCTACAGGGGTACCAAGAGACCCAGTACTTC. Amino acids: CSARDLQGYQETQYF.

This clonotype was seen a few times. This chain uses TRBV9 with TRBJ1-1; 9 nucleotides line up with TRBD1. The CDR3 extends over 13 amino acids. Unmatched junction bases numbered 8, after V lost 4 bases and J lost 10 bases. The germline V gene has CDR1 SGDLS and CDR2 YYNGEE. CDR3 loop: CASSSRGTGLAFF. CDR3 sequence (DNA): TGTGCCAGCAGCTCCAGGGGGACAGGGTTAGCTTTCTTT.